This T cell receptor (beta chain) was captured in a study of vaccination effects on CD4 cells after COVID-19. Data came from immunoSEQ multiplex PCR; TCRdb stores just in-frame clones and leaves some out. The repertoire holds 25,000 to 35,000 clones, with 55% to 75% as singletons. The CDR3 sequence is 14 residues long. Deletions cut 5 bases from V and 7 bases from J, with 15 bases between. Germline V gene data show CDR1 as LNHDA and CDR2 as SQIVND (reference sequence). Expansion with viral peptide pools was applied to antigen-specific CD4+ T cells by the ViraFEST assay prior to sequencing. Culturing for ten to eleven days preceded CD4+ T cell isolation. Regarding the study as a whole: Late in the post-vaccination period, infection-induced and vaccine-induced clones underwent marked clonal contraction.

As regards this clone: Antigen specificity is unknown.

The receptor was derived from a human donor who received a COVID-19 vaccine. The chain joins TRBV19 to TRBJ1-5; TRBD1 might be the D (6 bases). The sample here was CD4+ T cells from PBMCs cultured with HCoV-229E spike peptides, taken before COVID-19 vaccination. As DNA, the CDR3 is TGTGCCAGTAGTGGAGAGGGGGGTTGGCAGCCCCAGCATTTT. This gives the protein CASSGEGGWQPQHF.